This T cell receptor beta chain was recovered during a study of T cell repertoires in cytomegalovirus infection. For the study at large: Based on public TCR beta signatures, there were indications of CMV infection and of a matching HLA type.

Regarding the study as a whole: Within the response measured ex vivo, HLA-C-restricted CMV-specific TCR beta clonotypes were dominant.

Germline CDR1 reads SNHLY; CDR2 reads FYNNEI. V lost 8 bases and J lost 3, with 9 bases in between. CDR3 length: 12 amino acids. From the reads, TCRdb called clonotypes with MiXCR, one entry per CDR3 protein. Of approximately 500,000 distinct CDR3 sequences in the sample, about 33% are singletons; the top ten hold about a sixth. Only a few counts were recorded for this clonotype. Antigen unknown. The source of this sequence is a human donor in good health (CMV status not recorded). Some clones in this sample may be carry-over from other donors' samples. Specimen: cultured PBMCs, collected from culture after CMV antigen stimulation. The chain recombines TRBV2 with TRBJ2-3, with a weak D call TRBD2 (6 bases). The CDR3 nucleotides read TGTGCCAGCGCCCGGGGGACAGATACGCAGTATTTT. This gives the protein CASARGTDTQYF.